This TCR beta chain was identified during a study of blood T cell repertoires in COVID-19. The CDR3 loop spans 16 amino acids. Trimming at V came to 1 base and at J to 8 bases, leaving 8 bases not matched to a gene. Looked up from germline, CDR1 is MDHEN and CDR2 is SYDVKM. Here immunoSEQ multiplex PCR was the method, and the copy in TCRdb shows in-frame clones only, minus some. The repertoire holds about 85,000 clones, with approximately 84% as singletons. The sequence derives from a human donor in a cohort sampled during active COVID-19. The V call is TRBV28, the J call TRBJ2-1, with TRBD2 matching over 10 bases. Material: peripheral blood. The CDR3 DNA follows: TGTGCCAGCAGTTTATTCCTTAGCGGGGGGCGGTATGAGCAGTTCTTC. Translating gives CASSLFLSGGRYEQFF.